This T cell receptor beta chain was profiled in a study of T cells after yellow fever vaccination (dated by TCRdb to between 2018 and 2021). About the full investigation: The SMART-Seq v4 Ultra Low Input RNA kit was used to prepare libraries from fractions with low cell numbers. Two healthy male donors, one aged 18 to 29 and one aged 30 to 40 years, were included in the cohort. Bulk TCR alpha and beta repertoires were sequenced longitudinally to track T-cell clones before and after primary and booster YFV17D yellow fever vaccination. Blood was drawn at multiple timepoints before and after primary and secondary immunization, with bulk PBMC replicates and cell subsets isolated.

TCR cDNA was made using 5'RACE template switching, a step that added a universal primer site and unique molecular identifiers. Priming of cDNA synthesis was performed from both the TCR alpha and TCR beta constant segments. Library amplification involved two PCR steps, and the second step added sample barcodes and sequencing adapters. Sequencing of the libraries was done on either Illumina HiSeq 2500 (2x100 bp) or NovaSeq (2x150 bp). The paper's data handling went like this. MIGEC handled demultiplexing of reads and collapsing into UMI consensus sequences, while MiXCR performed V(D)J alignment. Vaccine-responding clonotypes were identified with edgeR using replicate PBMC samples, with FDR below 0.01 and a log2 fold change above 5 up to day 15 being required. Each bulk clonotype was labeled CD4 or CD8 based on which sequenced repertoire, CD4 or CD8, contained the clonotype at higher abundance. TCRdb passed the public sequencing reads through fastp at Q25 and MiXCR, retaining productive beta sequences. Each entry merges the rows of one CDR3 protein and shows their most common DNA and genes. In this record, the V and J calls reflect TCRdb's handling and not the investigators' own analysis. The sample records about 360,000 distinct CDR3 sequences, around 6.5% of which are singletons. Over 12% of the sample is in the top ten clones.

This clonotype was observed a few times. The clone's antigen remains unknown. Base-call qualities are not available, and no considerably larger clone is one nucleotide away. Points the paper makes about the study in general: Because abundant contaminating clonotypes from the bulk population could be contained in FACS-sorted repertoires, computational filtering was required. Only a couple of donors were included in the study, so the extent to which the findings can be generalized is limited. The secondary T-cell response was weaker than the primary response but faster, peaking on day 5 instead of day 15. After the booster, most clones that had expanded after primary vaccination were detected again (around 96% of CD4 and more than 85% of CD8), suggesting broad maintenance of memory. A small share of clonotypes occurred in both CD4 and CD8 compartments, likely arising from convergent recombination.

The CDR3, from cysteine to phenylalanine, totals 13 residues. Just the 39-base CDR3 DNA is kept, in frame starting at base 1. The germline V gene provides CDR1 SGHTA and CDR2 FQGNSA. V is clipped by 5 bases and J by 6 bases, and the sequence between their germline boundaries is 11 bases long. The sample's treatment or condition label is to be understood as: live attenuated yellow fever vaccine strain. Two biological replicates of bulk PBMCs were collected at each blood-draw timepoint. PBMCs were isolated from peripheral blood using a standard Ficoll-Paque protocol. TriZol was used to extract RNA from bulk PBMCs, from CD4 and CD8 fractions, and from dextramer-positive and dextramer-negative fractions.

Specimen: PBMCs, collected 5 days after the yellow fever booster vaccination. The sequence was obtained from a man aged 25 to 45 who received the YFV17D yellow fever vaccine. The chain is encoded by TRBV7-2 joined to TRBJ2-1; TRBD1 is a possible D gene, resting on 5 matching bases. The nucleotide sequence reads TGTGCCAGCAGCATTAAGCAGGGCAATGAGCAGTTCTTC. This translates into CASSIKQGNEQFF.